The 10 T cell receptor beta chains presented below share a single source sample, sequenced in a study of cytomegalovirus exposure and HLA in healthy donors. Amplification used 60 Vbeta primers and 13 Jbeta primers. Assay: immunoSEQ multiplex PCR; the TCRdb copy retains only in-frame clones and omits some. Of roughly 100,000 clones in the sample, around 63% were seen once. The sample taken for sequencing was PBMCs. The receptors stem from a human donor in good health.

This rearrangement joins TRBV7-9 to TRBJ2-7, with 12 bases fitting TRBD1. Trimming took 4 bases from V and 5 from J; bases not matched to a gene: 6. CDR1 SEHNR and CDR2 FQNEAQ come from the germline V gene (reference sequence). The CDR3 has 15 residues. The CDR3 region is CASSSPGQGAHEQYF. The CDR3, as DNA: TGTGCCAGCAGCTCACCGGGACAGGGGGCCCACGAGCAGTACTTC.

The chain is built from TRBV19 and TRBJ1-4; TRBD1 agrees at 8 bases. The J segment lost 8 bases and the V segment lost 7 bases, leaving 9 bases of the junction unmatched. Germline-derived CDR1 and CDR2 are LNHDA and SQIVND (reference sequence). The CDR3 runs to 14 residues. This CDR3 reads CASMADRDREKLFF. Here the CDR3 DNA reads TGTGCCAGTATGGCGGACAGGGATAGGGAAAAACTGTTTTTT.

J is TRBJ2-1 and V is TRBV27, with 7 bases fitting TRBD2. The CDR3 consists of 16 residues. Trimming removed 1 base from V and 5 bases from J; junction bases left unmatched: 8. Germline assignment: CDR1 MNHEY and CDR2 SMNVEV (reference sequence). For the CDR3, the DNA is TGTGCCAGCAGTTTATTTTCGGGAGGCGGAAACAATGAGCAGTTCTTC. Its protein is CASSLFSGGGNNEQFF.

The chain carries TRBV7-9 and TRBJ2-2; D is possibly TRBD2 (6 bases). CDR3 length: 17 residues. V was shortened by 4 bases and J by 0 bases, with 15 bases between the two germline ends. Looked up from germline, CDR1 is SEHNR and CDR2 is FQNEAQ (reference sequence). CDR3 region: CASSSVAGTANTGELFF. The CDR3 coding sequence is TGTGCCAGCAGCTCAGTCGCCGGGACTGCGAACACCGGGGAGCTGTTTTTT.

This clone was found a few times. The V and J genes are TRBV9 and TRBJ2-7; possibly TRBD2 for D (6 bases). The CDR3 extends over 14 amino acids. The germline V and J ends were trimmed by 3 bases and 3 bases, with 13 bases remaining between them. The V gene's germline CDR1 is SGDLS and CDR2 YYNGEE. The CDR3 loop is CASSGREWGYEQYF. CDR3 nucleotides: TGTGCCAGCAGCGGCCGGGAGTGGGGCTACGAGCAGTACTTC.

The rearrangement links TRBV2 to TRBJ1-4, with a weak D call TRBD1 (5 bases). The length of the CDR3 is 13 residues. CDR1 and CDR2 from the germline V gene are SNHLY and FYNNEI. V lost 7 bases and J lost 0, with 6 bases in between. The CDR3 protein is CASKGATNEKLFF. CDR3 nucleotides: TGTGCCAGCAAAGGGGCAACTAATGAAAAACTGTTTTTT.

The CDR3 sequence: CASSLAGQGHGYTF. In DNA form, the CDR3 reads TGTGCCAGCAGCTTAGCGGGACAGGGCCATGGCTACACCTTC. This chain uses TRBV7-9 with TRBJ1-2; 9 bases agree with TRBD1. Losses at the gene ends were 0 bases for V and 6 bases for J; bases not matched to a gene: 2. CDR3 size: 14 residues. Germline CDR1 and CDR2: SEHNR and FQNEAQ (reference sequence).

The V call is TRBV29-1, the J call TRBJ1-1, with 7 bases lining up with TRBD1. The trim removed 7 bases at V and 5 bases at J, leaving 10 bases unmatched. The germline CDR1 and CDR2 sequences are SQVTM and ANQGSEA. The CDR3 loop spans 13 amino acids. CDR3 region: CSGRGQVRTEAFF. The DNA for the CDR3 is TGCAGCGGACGAGGACAGGTGAGGACTGAAGCTTTCTTT.

The chain employs TRBV6-1 and TRBJ2-7; D is perhaps TRBD1 (6 bases). Germline V lookup: CDR1 MNHNS, CDR2 SASEGT. The length of the CDR3 is 12 residues. Trimming took 8 bases from V and 2 from J, leaving 10 bases between them. CDR3 bases: TGTGCCAGCGGGGACATAGCCTACGAGCAGTACTTC. The encoded protein is CASGDIAYEQYF.

The gene calls are TRBV27 and TRBJ2-1, with D tentatively TRBD1 (7 bases). Trimming removed 6 bases from V and 6 bases from J, with 15 bases in between. Germline V CDR1 and CDR2: MNHEY, SMNVEV (reference sequence). The length of the CDR3 is 14 residues. The CDR3 protein is CASSLQGGSNEQFF. CDR3 in DNA: TGTGCCAGCAGCCTCCAGGGGGGTAGCAATGAGCAGTTCTTC.